This T cell receptor (beta chain) was retrieved from a study of blood T cell repertoires in COVID-19. Turning to the study itself: PBMCs, B-cell-depleted T cells, or T cells provided the cDNA or gDNA that made up the material.

Only one count was recorded for this clone. The CDR3 consists of 16 residues. Trimming cost V 0 bases and J 5 bases; bases outside gene matches: 4. Germline CDR1 and CDR2: SEHNR and FQNEAQ (reference sequence). In the authors' workflow: How many nucleated cells were present was estimated from reference gene primer amplification. Sequencing was performed with immunoSEQ multiplex PCR; in TCRdb, only in-frame clones are kept and a portion is missing. The V and J calls and clone size come from that table; D and trimming were worked out from the DNA. This table holds under 85,000 clones, 82% found once. The rearrangement links TRBV7-9 to TRBJ2-2, with 9 bases identical to TRBD2. Specimen: peripheral blood. The source is a human donor in a cohort sampled during active COVID-19. CDR3 nucleotide sequence: TGTGCCAGCAGCTTAGCGCATCTAGCGGGAACCGGGGAGCTGTTTTTT. This translates into CASSLAHLAGTGELFF.